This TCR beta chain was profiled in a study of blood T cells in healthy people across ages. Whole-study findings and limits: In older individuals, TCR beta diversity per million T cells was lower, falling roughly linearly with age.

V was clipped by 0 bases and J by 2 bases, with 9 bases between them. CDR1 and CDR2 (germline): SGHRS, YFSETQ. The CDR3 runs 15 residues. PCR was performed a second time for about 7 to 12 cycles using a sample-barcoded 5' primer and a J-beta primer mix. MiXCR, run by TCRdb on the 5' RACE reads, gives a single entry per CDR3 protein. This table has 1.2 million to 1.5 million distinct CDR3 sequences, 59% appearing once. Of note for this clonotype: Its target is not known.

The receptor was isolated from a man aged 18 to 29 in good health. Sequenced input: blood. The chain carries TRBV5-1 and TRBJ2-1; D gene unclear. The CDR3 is CASSLEGPPYNEQFF. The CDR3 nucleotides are TGCGCCAGCAGCTTGGAAGGGCCGCCCTACAATGAGCAGTTCTTC.